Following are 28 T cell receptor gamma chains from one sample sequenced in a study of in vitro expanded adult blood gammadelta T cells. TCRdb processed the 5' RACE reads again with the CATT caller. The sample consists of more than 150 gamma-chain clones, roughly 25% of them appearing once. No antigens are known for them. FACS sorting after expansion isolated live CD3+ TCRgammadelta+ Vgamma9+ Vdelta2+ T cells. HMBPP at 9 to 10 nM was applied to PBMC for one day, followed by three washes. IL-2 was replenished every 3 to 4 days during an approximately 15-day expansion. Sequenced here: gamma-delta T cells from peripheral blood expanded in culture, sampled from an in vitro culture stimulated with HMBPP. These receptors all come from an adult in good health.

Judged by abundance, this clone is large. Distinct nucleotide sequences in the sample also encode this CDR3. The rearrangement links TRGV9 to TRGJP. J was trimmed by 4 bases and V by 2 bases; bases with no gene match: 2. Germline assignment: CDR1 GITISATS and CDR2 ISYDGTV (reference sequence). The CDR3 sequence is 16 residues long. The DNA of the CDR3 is TGTGCCTTGTGGGAGGGACAAGAGTTGGGCAAAAAAATCAAGGTATTT. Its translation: CALWEGQELGKKIKVF.

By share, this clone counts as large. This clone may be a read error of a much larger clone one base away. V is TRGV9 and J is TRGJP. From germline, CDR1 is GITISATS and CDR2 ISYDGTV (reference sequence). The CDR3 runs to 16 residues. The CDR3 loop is CALWEVQGLGKKIKVF. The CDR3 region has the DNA TGTGCCTTGTGGGAGGTGCAAGGGTTGGGCAAAAAAATCAAGGTATTT.

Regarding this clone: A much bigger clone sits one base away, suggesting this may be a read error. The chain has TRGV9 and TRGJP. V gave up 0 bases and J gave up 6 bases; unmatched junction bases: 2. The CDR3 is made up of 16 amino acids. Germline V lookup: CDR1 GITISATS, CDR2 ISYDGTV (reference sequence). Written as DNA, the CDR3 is TGTGCCTTGTGGGAGGTGCCAGAGTTGGGCAAAAAAATCAAGGTATTT. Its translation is CALWEVPELGKKIKVF.

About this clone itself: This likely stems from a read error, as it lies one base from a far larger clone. DNA for the CDR3: TGTGCCTTGTGGGAGGTGCACGAGTTGGGCAAAAAAATCAAGGTATTT. This sequence encodes CALWEVHELGKKIKVF. The chain uses TRGV9 and TRGJP. CDR1 GITISATS and CDR2 ISYDGTV come from the germline V gene (reference sequence). The CDR3 sequence is 16 residues long. V shed 0 bases, J shed 7 bases, and the junction held 3 bases outside the gene matches.

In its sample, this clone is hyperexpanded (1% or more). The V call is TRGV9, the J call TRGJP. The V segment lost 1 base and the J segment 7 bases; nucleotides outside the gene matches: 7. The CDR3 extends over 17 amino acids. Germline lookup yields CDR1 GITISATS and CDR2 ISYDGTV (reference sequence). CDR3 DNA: TGTGCCTTGTGGGAGGTTCCCGACGAGTTGGGCAAAAAAATCAAGGTATTT. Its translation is CALWEVPDELGKKIKVF.

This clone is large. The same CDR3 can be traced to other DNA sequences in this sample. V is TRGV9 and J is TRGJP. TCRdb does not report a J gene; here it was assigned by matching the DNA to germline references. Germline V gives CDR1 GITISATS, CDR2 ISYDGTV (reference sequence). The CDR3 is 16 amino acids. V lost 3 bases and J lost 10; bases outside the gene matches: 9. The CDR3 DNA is TGTGCCTTGTGGGAGACCCCTTTTTTGGGCAAAAAAATCAAGGTATTT. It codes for CALWETPFLGKKIKVF.

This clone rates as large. The DNA for the CDR3 is TGTGCCTTGTGGGAGGGACGACAAGAGTTGGGCAAAAAAATCAAGGTATTT. It codes for CALWEGRQELGKKIKVF. No V segment was called; the J segment is TRGJP. The CDR3 has 17 residues.

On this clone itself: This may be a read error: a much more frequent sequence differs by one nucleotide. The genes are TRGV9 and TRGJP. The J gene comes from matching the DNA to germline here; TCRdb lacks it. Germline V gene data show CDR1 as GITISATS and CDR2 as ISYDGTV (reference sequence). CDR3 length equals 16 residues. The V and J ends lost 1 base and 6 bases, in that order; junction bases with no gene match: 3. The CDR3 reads CALWEVRELGKKIKVF. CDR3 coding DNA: TGTGCCTTGTGGGAGGTACGAGAGTTGGGCAAAAAAATCAAGGTATTT.

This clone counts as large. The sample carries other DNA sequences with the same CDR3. For the CDR3, the DNA is TGTGCCTTGTGGGAGGTGAAGGAGTTGGGCAAAAAAATCAAGGTATTT. Its translation: CALWEVKELGKKIKVF. The chain uses TRGV9 and TRGJP. CDR1 GITISATS and CDR2 ISYDGTV come from the germline V gene (reference sequence). J was trimmed by 7 bases and V by 0 bases; bases with no gene match: 3. There are 16 residues in the CDR3.

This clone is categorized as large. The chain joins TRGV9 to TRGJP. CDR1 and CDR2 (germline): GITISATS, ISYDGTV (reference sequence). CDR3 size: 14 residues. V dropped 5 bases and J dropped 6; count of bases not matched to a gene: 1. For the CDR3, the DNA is TGTGCCTTGTGGGCAGAGTTGGGCAAAAAAATCAAGGTATTT. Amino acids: CALWAELGKKIKVF.

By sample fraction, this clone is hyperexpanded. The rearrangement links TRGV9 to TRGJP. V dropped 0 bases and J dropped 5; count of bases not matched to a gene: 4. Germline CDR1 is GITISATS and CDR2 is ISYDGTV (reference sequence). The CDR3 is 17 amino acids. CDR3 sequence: CALWEVGKELGKKIKVF. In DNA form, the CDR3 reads TGTGCCTTGTGGGAGGTGGGAAAAGAGTTGGGCAAAAAAATCAAGGTATTT.

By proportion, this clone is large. CDR3 sequence reads: CALWEVHISQELGKKIKVF. The CDR3 DNA sequence: TGTGCCTTGTGGGAGGTGCATATTAGTCAAGAGTTGGGCAAAAAAATCAAGGTATTT. V is TRGV9 and J is TRGJP. TCRdb leaves out the J gene; it was filled in here by matching the DNA to germline. The germline CDR1 and CDR2 sequences are GITISATS and ISYDGTV (reference sequence). J gave up 4 bases and V 0 bases, and 9 bases lay outside the gene matches. CDR3 length equals 19 residues.

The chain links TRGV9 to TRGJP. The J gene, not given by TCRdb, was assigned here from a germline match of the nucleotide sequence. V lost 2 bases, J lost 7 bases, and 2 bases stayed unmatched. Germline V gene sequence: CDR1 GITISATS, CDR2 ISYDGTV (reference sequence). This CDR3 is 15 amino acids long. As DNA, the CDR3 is TGTGCCTTGTGGGAGGGGGAGTTGGGCAAAAAAATCAAGGTATTT. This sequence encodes CALWEGELGKKIKVF.

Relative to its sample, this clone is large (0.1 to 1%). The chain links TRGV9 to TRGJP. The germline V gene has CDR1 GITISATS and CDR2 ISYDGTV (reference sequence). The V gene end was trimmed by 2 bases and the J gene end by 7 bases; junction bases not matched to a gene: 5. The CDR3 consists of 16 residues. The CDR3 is CALWEASELGKKIKVF. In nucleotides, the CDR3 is TGTGCCTTGTGGGAGGCATCTGAGTTGGGCAAAAAAATCAAGGTATTT.

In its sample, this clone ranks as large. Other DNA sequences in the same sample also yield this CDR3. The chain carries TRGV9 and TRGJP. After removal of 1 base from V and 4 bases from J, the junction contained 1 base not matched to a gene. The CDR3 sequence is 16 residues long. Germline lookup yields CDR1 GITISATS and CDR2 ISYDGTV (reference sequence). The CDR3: CALWEVQELGKKIKVF. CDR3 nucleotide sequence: TGTGCCTTGTGGGAGGTCCAAGAGTTGGGCAAAAAAATCAAGGTATTT.

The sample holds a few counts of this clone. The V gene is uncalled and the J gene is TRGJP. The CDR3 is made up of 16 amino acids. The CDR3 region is CALWEVRELGKKIKVF. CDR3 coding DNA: TGTGCCTTGTGGGAGGTAAGGGAGTTGGGCAAAAAAATCAAGGTATTT.

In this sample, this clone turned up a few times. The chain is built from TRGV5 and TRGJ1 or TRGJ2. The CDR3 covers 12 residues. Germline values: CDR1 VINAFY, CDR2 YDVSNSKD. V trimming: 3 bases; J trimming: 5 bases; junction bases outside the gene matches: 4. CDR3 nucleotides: TGTGCCACCTGGGACCGTCATTATAAGAAACTCTTT. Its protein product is CATWDRHYKKLF.

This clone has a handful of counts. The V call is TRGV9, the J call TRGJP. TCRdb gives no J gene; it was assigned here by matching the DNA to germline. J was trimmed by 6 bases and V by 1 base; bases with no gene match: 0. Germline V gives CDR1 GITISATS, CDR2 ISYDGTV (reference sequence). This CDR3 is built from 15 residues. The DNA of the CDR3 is TGTGCCTTGTGGGAGGTAGAGTTGGGCAAAAAAATCAAGGTATTT. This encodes CALWEVELGKKIKVF.

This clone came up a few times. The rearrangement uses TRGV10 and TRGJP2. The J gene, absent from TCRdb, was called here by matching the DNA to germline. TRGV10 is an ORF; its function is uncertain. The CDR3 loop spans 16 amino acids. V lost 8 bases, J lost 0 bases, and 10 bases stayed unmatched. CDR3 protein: CAAWDIGNSSDWIKTF. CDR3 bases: TGTGCTGCGTGGGATATCGGGAATAGTAGTGATTGGATCAAGACGTTT.

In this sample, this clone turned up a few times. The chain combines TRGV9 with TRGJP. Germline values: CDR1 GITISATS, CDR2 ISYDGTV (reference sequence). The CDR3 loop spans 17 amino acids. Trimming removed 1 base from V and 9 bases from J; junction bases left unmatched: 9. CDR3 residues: CALWEVVKRLGKKIKVF. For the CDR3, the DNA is TGTGCCTTGTGGGAGGTCGTTAAAAGGTTGGGCAAAAAAATCAAGGTATTT.

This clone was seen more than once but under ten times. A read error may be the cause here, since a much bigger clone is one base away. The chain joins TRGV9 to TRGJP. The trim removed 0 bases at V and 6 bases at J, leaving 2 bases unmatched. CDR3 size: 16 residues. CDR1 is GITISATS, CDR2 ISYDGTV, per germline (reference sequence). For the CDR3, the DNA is TGTGCCTTGTGGGAGGTGGTAGAGTTGGGCAAAAAAATCAAGGTATTT. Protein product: CALWEVVELGKKIKVF.

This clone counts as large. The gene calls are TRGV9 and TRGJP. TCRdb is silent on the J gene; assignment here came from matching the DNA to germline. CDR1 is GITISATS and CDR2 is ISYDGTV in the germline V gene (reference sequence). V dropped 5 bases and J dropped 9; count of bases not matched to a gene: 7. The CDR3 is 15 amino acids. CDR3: CALWAGRLGKKIKVF. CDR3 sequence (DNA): TGTGCCTTGTGGGCAGGGCGGTTGGGCAAAAAAATCAAGGTATTT.

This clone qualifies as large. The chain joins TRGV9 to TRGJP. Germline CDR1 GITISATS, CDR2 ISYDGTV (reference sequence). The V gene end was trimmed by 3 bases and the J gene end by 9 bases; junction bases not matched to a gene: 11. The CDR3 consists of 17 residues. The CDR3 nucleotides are TGTGCCTTGTGGGAGACGGGAAGGGGGTTGGGCAAAAAAATCAAGGTATTT. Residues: CALWETGRGLGKKIKVF.

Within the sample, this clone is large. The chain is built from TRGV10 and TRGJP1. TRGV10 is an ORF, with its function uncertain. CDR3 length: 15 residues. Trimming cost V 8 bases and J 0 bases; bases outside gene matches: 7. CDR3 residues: CAAWDFDTTGWFKIF. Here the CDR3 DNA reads TGTGCTGCGTGGGATTTCGATACCACTGGTTGGTTCAAGATATTT.

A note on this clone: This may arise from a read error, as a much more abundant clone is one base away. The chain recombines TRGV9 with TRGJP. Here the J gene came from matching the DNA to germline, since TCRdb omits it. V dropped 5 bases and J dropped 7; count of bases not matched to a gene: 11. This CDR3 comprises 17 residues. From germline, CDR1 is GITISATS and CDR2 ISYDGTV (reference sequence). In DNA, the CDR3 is TGTGCCTTGTGGGGGGTTCCCGACGAGTTGGGCAAAAAAATCAAGGTATTT. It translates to CALWGVPDELGKKIKVF.

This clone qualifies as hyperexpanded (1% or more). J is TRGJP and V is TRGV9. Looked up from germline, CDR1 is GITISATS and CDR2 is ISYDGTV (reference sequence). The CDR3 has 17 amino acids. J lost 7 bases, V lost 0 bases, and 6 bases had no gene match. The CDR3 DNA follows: TGTGCCTTGTGGGAGGTGCTCTTCGAGTTGGGCAAAAAAATCAAGGTATTT. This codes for CALWEVLFELGKKIKVF.

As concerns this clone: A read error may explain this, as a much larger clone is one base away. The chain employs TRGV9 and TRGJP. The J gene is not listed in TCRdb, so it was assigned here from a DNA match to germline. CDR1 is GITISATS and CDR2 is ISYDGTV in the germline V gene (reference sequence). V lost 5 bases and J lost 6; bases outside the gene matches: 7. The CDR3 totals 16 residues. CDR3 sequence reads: CALWGGSELGKKIKVF. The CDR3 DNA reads TGTGCCTTGTGGGGGGGCTCAGAGTTGGGCAAAAAAATCAAGGTATTT.

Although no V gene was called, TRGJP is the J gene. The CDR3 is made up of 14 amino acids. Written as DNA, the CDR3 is TGTGCCTTGTGGAAAGAGTTGGGCAAAAAAATCAAGGTATTT. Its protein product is CALWKELGKKIKVF.